These 26 T cell receptor beta chains share one sample of origin, sequenced in a study of chemoradiotherapy in HPV16-positive cancers (dated by TCRdb to between 2020 and 2023). Receptor libraries were prepared by the immunoSEQ multiplex PCR assay. The immuneACCESS repertoire file appears here via TCRdb, limited to in-frame rearrangements. These files lack a portion of the clones; in checked studies, under half of the deficit traces to unresolved V genes, and the cause of the others is not known. This sample lists some 22,000 clones; roughly 90% were detected once. The leading ten clones occupy 4.5% of the sample. The sequenced sample was blood, obtained from a patient who underwent chemoradiotherapy. The source is a human donor with HPV-associated anogenital cancer.

This clone was recorded once. The CDR3 reads CASSPPGLTNEKLFF. CDR3 in DNA: TGTGCCAGCAGCCCTCCGGGTTTAACTAATGAAAAACTGTTTTTT. V and J are TRBV11-2 and TRBJ1-4; D is undetermined. Trimming pared 5 bases from V and 1 base from J, leaving 11 bases between. In germline, CDR1 is SGHAT, CDR2 FQNNGV. This CDR3 region has 15 residues.

This chain joins TRBV5-1 and TRBJ2-2; TRBD2 aligns across 8 bases. V lost 5 bases to trimming and J lost 5 bases; unmatched junction nucleotides: 8. Looked up from germline, CDR1 is SGHRS and CDR2 is YFSETQ. The CDR3 runs to 15 residues. The CDR3 sequence: CASSPGLGGTGELFF. CDR3 nucleotide sequence: TGCGCCAGCAGTCCGGGACTAGGGGGGACCGGGGAGCTGTTTTTT.

The chain combines TRBV4-3 with TRBJ2-2; no firm D call. Germline-derived CDR1 and CDR2 are LGHNA and YSLEER. Trimming pared 2 bases from V and 0 bases from J, leaving 10 bases between. The CDR3 consists of 16 residues. CDR3 sequence: CASSQSALTNTGELFF. CDR3 bases: TGCGCCAGCAGCCAATCGGCACTGACGAACACCGGGGAGCTGTTTTTT.

The chain combines TRBV6-1 with TRBJ2-7; 10 bases agree with TRBD2. V dropped 4 bases and J dropped 1; count of bases not matched to a gene: 7. The CDR3 has 16 amino acids. The germline gives CDR1 MNHNS, CDR2 SASEGT. The CDR3 coding sequence is TGTGCCAGCAGTGGCCCCATAGCGGGGGGTTCCTACGAGCAGTACTTC. Its protein is CASSGPIAGGSYEQYF.

This clone was counted only a few times. The gene calls are TRBV6-4 and TRBJ2-3, with D perhaps given as TRBD1 or TRBD2 (6 bases each). Germline V CDR1 and CDR2: MRHNA, SNTAGT. The CDR3 sequence is 16 residues long. Trimming left V 3 bases short and J 3 bases short, with 16 bases between. CDR3 protein: CASSERSGGGTDTQYF. The CDR3 DNA follows: TGTGCCAGCAGTGAACGAAGCGGAGGGGGAACAGATACGCAGTATTTT.

This clone was seen only once. The chain employs TRBV2 and TRBJ1-5; the D gene is possibly TRBD1 (6 bases). Per germline, CDR1 SNHLY and CDR2 FYNNEI. This CDR3 region has 14 residues. V lost 4 bases and J lost 4, with 11 bases in between. The CDR3 nucleotides are TGTGCCAGCAGTGGGGACATTGCGAATCAGCCCCAGCATTTT. Protein sequence: CASSGDIANQPQHF.

The gene calls are TRBV5-6 and TRBJ2-7; D is ambiguous. V lost 4 bases to trimming and J lost 0 bases, with 2 bases between them. CDR1 SGHDT and CDR2 YYEEEE come from the germline V gene. CDR3 length: 11 amino acids. The CDR3 nucleotides read TGTGCCAGCAGCGGCTCCTACGAGCAGTACTTC. Translating it yields CASSGSYEQYF.

The chain has TRBV5-1 and TRBJ1-1; D ambiguous. CDR1 and CDR2 (germline): SGHRS, YFSETQ. The CDR3 totals 14 residues. The germline V and J ends were trimmed by 0 bases and 3 bases, with 9 bases remaining between them. The CDR3 DNA reads TGCGCCAGCAGCTTGGCAGCAGGAGACACTGAAGCTTTCTTT. Amino acids: CASSLAAGDTEAFF. Full variable domain (rest looked up from reference TRBV5-1 and TRBJ1-1): KAGVTQTPRYLIKTRGQQVTLSCSPISGHRSVSWYQQTPGQGLQFLFEYFSETQRNKGNFPGRFSGRQFSNSRSEMNVSTLELGDSALYLCASSLAAGDTEAFFGQGTRLTVV.

The chain employs TRBV5-1 and TRBJ2-7, with D possibly TRBD2 on 5 matching bases. This CDR3 has 15 amino acids. Per germline, CDR1 SGHRS and CDR2 YFSETQ. Trimming removed 0 bases at V and 2 bases at J, with 12 bases between. CDR3 amino acids: CASSLESGLPYEQYF. CDR3 coding DNA: TGCGCCAGCAGCTTGGAGAGCGGCCTTCCCTACGAGCAGTACTTC.

The V and J genes are TRBV7-9 and TRBJ1-6; the D is unclear. Germline V gene data show CDR1 as SEHNR and CDR2 as FQNEAQ (reference sequence). The ends were cut back, 1 base at V and 16 bases at J, with 8 bases in the middle. This CDR3 has 11 amino acids. The CDR3 DNA reads TGTGCCAGCAGCTTAGAGGGAGCTCTCCACTTT. Protein sequence: CASSLEGALHF. The full variable domain, completed using reference TRBV7-9 and TRBJ1-6, is DTGVSQNPRHKITKRGQNVTFRCDPISEHNRLYWYRQTLGQGPEFLTYFQNEAQLEKSRLLSDRFSAERPKGSFSTLEIQRTEQGDSAMYLCASSLEGALHFGNGTRLTVT.

V and J are TRBV6-6 and TRBJ1-2; D remains ambiguous. The V end was cut by 0 bases, the J end by 2 bases, with 10 bases between. The germline CDR1 and CDR2 sequences are MNHNY and SVGAGI (reference sequence). The CDR3 loop spans 15 amino acids. CDR3 sequence: CASSYSGVPNYGYTF. The CDR3 coding sequence is TGTGCCAGCAGTTACTCGGGCGTTCCGAACTATGGCTACACCTTC.

The chain carries TRBV7-2 and TRBJ2-7; 8 bases align to TRBD2. V was pared by 2 bases and J by 2 bases, with 14 bases of the junction left unmatched. The CDR3 length is 18 residues. Germline V CDR1 and CDR2: SGHTA, FQGNSA. CDR3 region: CASSLSGGSKTHTYEQYF. Here the CDR3 DNA reads TGTGCCAGCAGCTTATCGGGGGGGTCTAAGACACATACCTACGAGCAGTACTTC.

This sequence joins TRBV19 and TRBJ2-1, with D perhaps TRBD2 (7 bases). CDR3 length: 16 residues. Trimming cost V 6 bases and J 6 bases, with 21 bases left between them. CDR1 is LNHDA and CDR2 is SQIVND in the germline V gene (reference sequence). CDR3 nucleotides: TGTGCCAGTAGCCCAAGGGGCGGGGGCAACCGCAATGAGCAGTTCTTC. It encodes CASSPRGGGNRNEQFF. Using reference TRBV19 and TRBJ2-1 for the parts outside the CDR3, the full variable domain is DGGITQSPKYLFRKEGQNVTLSCEQNLNHDAMYWYRQDPGQGLRLIYYSQIVNDFQKGDIAEGYSVSREKKESFPLTVTSAQKNPTAFYLCASSPRGGGNRNEQFFGPGTRLTVL.

The gene calls are TRBV19 and TRBJ1-5; weak D call: TRBD1 (6 bases). Trimming stripped 8 bases from V and 1 base from J, with 12 bases between. Germline CDR1 LNHDA, CDR2 SQIVND (reference sequence). The CDR3 length is 14 residues. The CDR3 spells CASRPGESNQPQHF. DNA of the CDR3: TGTGCCAGTCGACCAGGGGAGAGCAATCAGCCCCAGCATTTT.

The chain couples TRBV2 to TRBJ1-5; tentative D call: TRBD1 (5 bases). V was clipped by 7 bases and J by 0 bases, with 13 bases between them. Germline-derived CDR1 and CDR2 are SNHLY and FYNNEI. The CDR3 is 15 amino acids. CDR3 DNA sequence: TGTGCCAGCACCCCCGGGACTTCTAGCAATCAGCCCCAGCATTTT. It is translated as CASTPGTSSNQPQHF.

The chain joins TRBV21-1 to TRBJ2-1; the table's D call TRBD2 went unverified against the DNA. TRBV21-1 constitutes a pseudogene. This CDR3 contains 18 residues. For the CDR3, the DNA is TGTGCCAGCAGCAAAGTACCGGAGGCTAGCGTATCCTACAATGAGCAGTTCTTC. Translation gives CASSKVPEASVSYNEQFF.

V usage is TRBV7-8 and J usage is TRBJ1-2; TRBD1 is a possible D gene (5 bases). Germline CDR1 and CDR2: SGHVS and FQNEAQ. V gave up 0 bases and J gave up 8 bases, with 13 bases separating them. The CDR3 is made up of 14 amino acids. In DNA form, the CDR3 reads TGTGCCAGCAGCTTAGCGGGGGGAACAGGAGGCTACACCTTC. This gives the protein CASSLAGGTGGYTF. Full variable domain (missing parts from reference TRBV7-8 and TRBJ1-2): GAGVSQSPRYKVAKRGQDVALRCDPISGHVSLFWYQQALGQGPEFLTYFQNEAQLDKSGLPSDRFFAERPEGSVSTLKIQRTQQEDSAVYLCASSLAGGTGGYTFGSGTRLTVV.

This clone was seen more than once but under ten times. V usage is TRBV5-6 and J usage is TRBJ2-3, with 11 positions matching TRBD2. The CDR3 is made up of 16 amino acids. Unmatched junction bases numbered 7, after V lost 5 bases and J lost 2 bases. Germline V gives CDR1 SGHDT, CDR2 YYEEEE. CDR3 region: CASSRLAGLVTDTQYF. The CDR3 region has the DNA TGTGCCAGCAGTCGACTAGCGGGGCTCGTCACAGATACGCAGTATTTT.

The V and J genes are TRBV6-1 and TRBJ2-2, with TRBD1 matching 9 bases. Looked up from germline, CDR1 is MNHNS and CDR2 is SASEGT. The trim removed 8 bases at V and 5 bases at J, leaving 9 bases unmatched. The length of the CDR3 is 15 residues. The CDR3 bases are TGTGCCAGCTGTGTTTACAGGGGGCCGACCGGGGAGCTGTTTTTT. It encodes CASCVYRGPTGELFF.

The rearrangement links TRBV7-2 to TRBJ1-2; 7 bases match TRBD1. This CDR3 is built from 13 residues. The germline V gene encodes CDR1 SGHTA and CDR2 FQGNSA. Unmatched junction bases numbered 3, after V lost 1 base and J lost 7 bases. The CDR3 DNA reads as TGTGCCAGCAGCTTAGGTCCAGGGGGTGGCTACACCTTC. Translation gives CASSLGPGGGYTF.

This chain uses TRBV30 with TRBJ1-4; 7 bases are a match to TRBD1. The CDR3 has 12 residues. With V trimmed by 6 bases and J by 6 bases, 4 bases remained unmatched. The germline CDR1 and CDR2 sequences are GTSNPN and SVGIG (reference sequence). This CDR3 reads CACSRGDEKLFF. CDR3 in DNA: TGTGCCTGTAGCAGGGGGGATGAAAAACTGTTTTTT.

The CDR3 region has the DNA TGTGCCAGCTCACCACAGTACGCCAGGGGGGGAGAGACCCAGTACTTC. Translating gives CASSPQYARGGETQYF. The chain recombines TRBV18 with TRBJ2-5, with D perhaps given as TRBD1 or TRBD2 (7 bases each). Germline values: CDR1 KGHSH, CDR2 LQKENI. Deletions cut 1 base from V and 4 bases from J, with 16 bases between. This CDR3 contains 16 residues.

The chain carries TRBV4-2 and TRBJ1-5; 7 bases are a match to TRBD1. V shed 3 bases and J 4 bases; nucleotides not matched to a gene: 9. In germline, CDR1 is LGHNA, CDR2 YNFKEQ. The CDR3 loop spans 16 amino acids. CDR3 sequence (DNA): TGTGCCAGCAGCCAGGCACCAGGGGGGGAGAATCAGCCCCAGCATTTT. Protein product: CASSQAPGGENQPQHF.

V usage is TRBV4-3 and J usage is TRBJ1-5; D not resolved. The V and J ends lost 0 bases and 4 bases respectively, with 16 bases between them. This CDR3 contains 17 residues. Germline assignment: CDR1 LGHNA and CDR2 YSLEER. The CDR3 DNA is TGCGCCAGCAGCCAAGATCCGACGGTCACCCCGAATCAGCCCCAGCATTTT. It yields the protein CASSQDPTVTPNQPQHF.

V is TRBV19 and J is TRBJ1-2, with D perhaps TRBD1 (6 bases). The V end was cut by 6 bases, the J end by 4 bases, with 12 bases between. The CDR3 has 13 amino acids. Germline V gene sequence: CDR1 LNHDA, CDR2 SQIVND (reference sequence). Here the CDR3 reads CASRTGHPYGYTF. The CDR3 region has the DNA TGTGCCAGTAGAACGGGACACCCCTATGGCTACACCTTC.

This chain uses TRBV30 with TRBJ2-5, with D tentatively TRBD2 (6 bases). The CDR3 is 13 amino acids. Deletions cut 3 bases from V and 5 bases from J, with 13 bases between. The V gene's germline CDR1 is GTSNPN and CDR2 SVGIG (reference sequence). CDR3 in amino acids: CAWSAGRRETQYF. The CDR3 nucleotides read TGTGCCTGGAGCGCGGGGCGAAGGGAGACCCAGTACTTC.